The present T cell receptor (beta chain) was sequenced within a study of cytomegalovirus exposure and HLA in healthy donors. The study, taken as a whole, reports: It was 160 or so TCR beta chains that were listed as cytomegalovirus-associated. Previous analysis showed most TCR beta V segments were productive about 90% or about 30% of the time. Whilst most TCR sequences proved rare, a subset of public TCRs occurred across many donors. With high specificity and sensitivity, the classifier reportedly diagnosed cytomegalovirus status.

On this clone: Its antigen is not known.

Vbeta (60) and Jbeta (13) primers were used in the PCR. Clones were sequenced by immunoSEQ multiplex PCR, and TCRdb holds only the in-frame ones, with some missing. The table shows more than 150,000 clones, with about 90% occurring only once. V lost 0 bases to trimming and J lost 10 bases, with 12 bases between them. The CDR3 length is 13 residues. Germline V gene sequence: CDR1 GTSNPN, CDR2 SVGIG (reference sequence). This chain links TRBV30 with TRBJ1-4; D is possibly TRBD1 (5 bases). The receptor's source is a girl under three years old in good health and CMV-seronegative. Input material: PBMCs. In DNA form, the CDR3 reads TGTGCCTGGAGTGTTTCCAGGGAGGGAAAACTGTTTTTT. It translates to CAWSVSREGKLFF.